This T cell receptor (beta chain) appears in the sequencing data of a study of T cell responses to AZD1222 COVID-19 vaccine. Findings and caveats of the study: The study sampled repertoires only after the peak T cell response.

Assay: immunoSEQ multiplex PCR; the TCRdb copy retains only in-frame clones and omits some. The sample yields more than 85,000 clones, about 81% seen once. A few counts support this clone. Its antigen is currently unknown. Trimming pared 6 bases from V and 9 bases from J, leaving 15 bases between. The CDR3 consists of 12 residues. Germline V gene data show CDR1 as SEHNR and CDR2 as FQNEAQ (reference sequence). V is TRBV7-9 and J is TRBJ2-7, with D maybe TRBD2 (5 bases). The sequence was collected from an adult in good health. Material: peripheral blood, obtained on day 0 of AZD1222 vaccination. CDR3 nucleotides: TGTGCCAGCAGTTCCGGGGTTTATGCGCAGTACTTC. It yields the protein CASSSGVYAQYF.